This TCR beta chain emerged from a study of T-cell reconstitution after alpha-beta-depleted transplantation in children. This clonotype was seen a handful of times. The CDR3 is made up of 12 amino acids. Germline V gives CDR1 SQVTM, CDR2 ANQGSEA. V lost 5 bases and J lost 3, with 10 bases in between. Unique molecular identifiers were built into the TCRbeta library. TCRdb analysed the PCR reads with MiXCR anew, one entry per CDR3 protein. Of almost 400,000 distinct CDR3 sequences in the sample, about a fifth were seen once. This TCR came from a human donor who donated a stem cell graft to a child with acute myeloid leukemia. The V gene is TRBV29-1, the J gene TRBJ1-1; maybe TRBD1 (6 bases). This sample comprised PBMCs from the stem cell graft donor, obtained from the stem cell graft. The CDR3 DNA reads as TGCAGCGTTAATAAGGGGGACACTGAAGCTTTCTTT. Translated, it gives CSVNKGDTEAFF.